A selection of T cell receptor beta chains follows, all from one sample in a study of response to subunit inactivated influenza vaccine. TCRdb ran MiXCR on the RT-PCR reads and lists one entry per CDR3 protein. This sample has about 570,000 distinct CDR3 sequences; 12% occur once, and the top ten carry 10% to 13%. Sequencing used PBMCs from blood, obtained on the day of vaccination. These receptors were taken from a man between 50 and 59 years old who received an inactivated influenza vaccine. Both conserved end residues are part of each CDR3. A D gene is named only where the DNA matches it firmly. The listing skips clone size in some rows; elsewhere it reads once, few, many or a size class.

j_call,v_call,d_call,clone_size,cdr3_aa,cdr3_nt
TRBJ1-4,TRBV5-1,-,few,CASSRMEGNEKLFF,TGCGCCAGCAGCCGGATGGAAGGGAACGAAAAACTGTTTTTT
TRBJ2-5,TRBV28,-,few,CASSPYINQETQYF,TGTGCCAGCAGTCCCTACATAAACCAAGAGACCCAGTACTTC
TRBJ1-4,TRBV11-2,TRBD1,few,CASSPRGQGARKLEEKLFF,TGTGCCAGCAGCCCGAGGGGACAGGGGGCGAGAAAGCTTGAAGAAAAACTGTTTTTT
TRBJ2-2,TRBV20-1,TRBD1,few,CSAIAGGGTGELFF,TGCAGTGCTATAGCAGGGGGCGGCACCGGGGAGCTGTTTTTT
TRBJ2-6,TRBV18,TRBD1,-,CASSPTGTGVSGANVLTF,TGTGCCAGCTCACCTACCGGGACAGGGGTATCTGGGGCCAACGTCCTGACTTTC
TRBJ2-7,TRBV7-8,-,-,CACSQLIGGEQYF,TGTGCCTGCAGCCAGTTAATCGGGGGTGAGCAGTACTTC
TRBJ2-7,TRBV4-1,-,many,CASSQGQTYEQYF,TGCGCCAGCAGCCAAGGGCAAACCTACGAGCAGTACTTC
TRBJ2-3,TRBV20-1,-,many,CSARRDFTYTQYF,TGCAGTGCTAGAAGGGACTTCACTTATACGCAGTATTTT
TRBJ2-2,TRBV20-1,TRBD2,-,CSATGTSGGGWNTGELFF,TGCAGTGCTACCGGGACTAGCGGAGGGGGATGGAACACCGGGGAGCTGTTTTTT
TRBJ2-2,TRBV15,-,many,CATSRETGTNTGELFF,TGTGCCACCAGCAGAGAAACAGGGACGAACACCGGGGAGCTGTTTTTT
TRBJ2-1,TRBV20-1,TRBD2,-,CSAYVTASGLYNEQFF,TGCAGTGCTTACGTCACGGCTAGCGGGCTTTACAATGAGCAGTTCTTC